Listed here are 11 T cell receptor beta chains from one sample, sequenced in a study of shared clonotypes between healthy human individuals. The method was immunoSEQ multiplex PCR; TCRdb's version includes in-frame clones alone and lacks a portion of them. The table lists just over 2,000,000 clones, roughly 94% of them singletons, with 0.85% to 1.2% in the top ten. It was CD45RO-negative cells, positively selected for CCR7, that made up naive CD8 cells, with terminally differentiated effector memory CD45RA+ cells excluded. The sample comprised naive CD8+ T cells sorted from blood. Receptor source: a man between 18 and 35 years old in good health.

V usage is TRBV28 and J usage is TRBJ1-3; TRBD1 matches at 9 bases. Germline V gene data show CDR1 as MDHEN and CDR2 as SYDVKM. CDR3 length: 16 amino acids. V was pared by 4 bases and J by 3 bases, with 7 bases of the junction left unmatched. The CDR3 coding sequence is TGTGCCAGCAGTTCTACCACAGGGGGCCTTGGAAACACCATATATTTT. Its protein product is CASSSTTGGLGNTIYF.

Here the CDR3 reads CASSQGGTGDEKLFF. The CDR3 nucleotides read TGCGCCAGCAGCCAAGGTGGGACAGGGGATGAAAAACTGTTTTTT. The chain carries TRBV4-1 and TRBJ1-4; 10 positions match TRBD1. Germline V gene sequence: CDR1 MGHRA, CDR2 YSYEKL. After removal of 1 base from V and 6 bases from J, the junction contained 2 bases not matched to a gene. This CDR3 has 15 residues.

The CDR3 sequence: CSVEVSSGRSYEQYF. In DNA form, the CDR3 reads TGCAGCGTTGAGGTTTCTAGCGGGAGGTCCTACGAGCAGTACTTC. This chain links TRBV29-1 with TRBJ2-7, with 11 bases matching TRBD2. The CDR3 covers 15 residues. J lost 1 base, V lost 3 bases, and 5 bases had no gene match. Germline V gene lookup returns CDR1 SQVTM and CDR2 ANQGSEA.

The rearrangement joins TRBV7-9 to TRBJ2-1; 10 bases fit TRBD2. Germline values: CDR1 SEHNR, CDR2 FQNEAQ (reference sequence). With 1 base clipped from V and 5 bases from J, the junction kept 5 bases outside the gene matches. The CDR3 extends over 16 amino acids. CDR3 bases: TGTGCCAGCAGCTTAGTAATAGCGGGAGGCGACAATGAGCAGTTCTTC. Translated, it gives CASSLVIAGGDNEQFF.

The chain recombines TRBV13 with TRBJ2-1; 8 nucleotides match TRBD2. The V segment lost 2 bases and the J segment 7 bases; nucleotides outside the gene matches: 1. The CDR3 length is 13 residues. From germline, CDR1 is PRHDT and CDR2 FYEKMQ (reference sequence). DNA of the CDR3: TGTGCCAGCAGCTTACCTAGCGGGAATGAGCAGTTCTTC. Translating it yields CASSLPSGNEQFF.

This chain connects TRBV29-1 to TRBJ2-7; 7 nucleotides agree with TRBD1. This CDR3 has 12 amino acids. Germline CDR1 SQVTM, CDR2 ANQGSEA. V was pared by 6 bases and J by 2 bases, with 4 bases of the junction left unmatched. CDR3 amino acids: CSVKDRPYEQYF. The DNA for the CDR3 is TGCAGCGTAAAGGACAGGCCCTACGAGCAGTACTTC.

The rearrangement uses TRBV4-1 and TRBJ2-2; 7 bases agree with TRBD1. The J segment lost 4 bases and the V segment lost 1 base, leaving 3 bases of the junction unmatched. Germline V gene data show CDR1 as MGHRA and CDR2 as YSYEKL. This CDR3 comprises 15 residues. CDR3 sequence (DNA): TGCGCCAGCAGCCAAGGGACAGGACCCACCGGGGAGCTGTTTTTT. This encodes CASSQGTGPTGELFF.

The rearrangement joins TRBV7-9 to TRBJ2-3; D is uncertain. With 5 bases removed from V and 0 bases from J, the gap between germline ends came to 9 bases. CDR3 length: 14 amino acids. The germline CDR1 and CDR2 sequences are SEHNR and FQNEAQ (reference sequence). CDR3 in amino acids: CASSRTASTDTQYF. The CDR3 nucleotides read TGTGCCAGCAGCCGGACGGCTAGCACAGATACGCAGTATTTT.

The genes are TRBV21-1 and TRBJ2-2; whether TRBD1, the table's D call, matches the DNA was not checked. TRBV21-1 is shown as a pseudogene. The CDR3 is 15 residues long. In DNA, the CDR3 is TGTGCCAGCAGCAAGGGGCAGGAGTACACCGGGGAGCTGTTTTTT. It yields the protein CASSKGQEYTGELFF.

On this clone: In the same sample, other DNA sequences code for this CDR3. The V gene is TRBV11-2, the J gene TRBJ2-7; TRBD2 agrees at 8 bases. CDR3 length: 13 amino acids. Germline CDR1 reads SGHAT; CDR2 reads FQNNGV. V lost 5 bases, J lost 3 bases, and 3 bases stayed unmatched. The CDR3 coding sequence is TGTGCCAGCAGCCCGGCGGGAGGCTACGAGCAGTACTTC. Its translation: CASSPAGGYEQYF.

The genes are TRBV2 and TRBJ2-3, with D perhaps matching TRBD2 (5 bases). V was clipped by 3 bases and J by 3 bases, with 16 bases between them. The CDR3 extends over 16 amino acids. The V gene's germline CDR1 is SNHLY and CDR2 FYNNEI. Written as DNA, the CDR3 is TGTGCCAGCAGTGACGGCCCATCGGAGGCAACAGATACGCAGTATTTT. It is translated as CASSDGPSEATDTQYF.